These 17 T cell receptor beta chains share one sample of origin, sequenced in a study of response to subunit inactivated influenza vaccine. TCRdb itself ran the RT-PCR reads through MiXCR, one entry per CDR3 protein. In the table there are under 550,000 distinct CDR3 sequences, less than 10% of which are singletons. The specimen was PBMCs from blood, collected roughly 24 months after vaccination. The receptors shown here come from a man aged 45-69 years who received an inactivated influenza vaccine.

This clonotype was seen a few times. This chain joins TRBV20-1 and TRBJ2-5; 7 positions agree with TRBD1. CDR1 is DFQATT and CDR2 is SNEGSKA in the germline V gene (reference sequence). V was clipped by 3 bases and J by 3 bases; unmatched bases: 10. The CDR3 is 15 residues long. CDR3 sequence reads: CSARKGGAVKETQYF. The CDR3 DNA is TGCAGTGCTAGGAAAGGGGGCGCGGTAAAAGAGACCCAGTACTTC.

The chain employs TRBV28 and TRBJ2-7, with 7 nucleotides matching TRBD1. Per the germline V gene, CDR1 is MDHEN and CDR2 is SYDVKM. With 11 bases clipped from V and 0 bases from J, the junction kept 13 bases outside the gene matches. The CDR3 extends over 15 amino acids. The CDR3 nucleotides are TGTGCCGTCCGAACGGGGACAGCCTCCTCCTACGAGCAGTACTTC. Translating it yields CAVRTGTASSYEQYF.

This clonotype was counted between two and nine times. The CDR3 sequence: CASSPRQGHNSGANVLTF. In DNA form, the CDR3 reads TGCGCCAGCAGCCCCAGACAGGGCCATAACTCTGGGGCCAACGTCCTGACTTTC. The V call is TRBV5-1, the J call TRBJ2-6; TRBD1 matches at 7 bases. Germline loops: CDR1 SGHRS, CDR2 YFSETQ. This CDR3 spans 18 amino acids. V lost 4 bases and J lost 0; bases outside the gene matches: 10.

The CDR3 DNA is TGTGCCAGCAGCCCTACAGGGGCGACTAGCACAGATACGCAGTATTTT. Its translation: CASSPTGATSTDTQYF. The J gene is TRBJ2-3, the V gene TRBV4-2, with 7 bases that match TRBD1. V trimming: 4 bases; J trimming: 0 bases; junction bases outside the gene matches: 7. CDR1 LGHNA and CDR2 YNFKEQ come from the germline V gene. This CDR3 is built from 16 residues.

The rearrangement links TRBV28 to TRBJ2-7; no clear D gene. CDR1 is MDHEN and CDR2 is SYDVKM in the germline V gene. The CDR3 sequence is 14 residues long. V was trimmed by 7 bases and J by 2 bases, leaving 15 bases between them. As DNA, the CDR3 is TGTGCCAGCACAAACCCCCGCGTGGCCTACGAGCAGTACTTC. It encodes CASTNPRVAYEQYF.

In its sample, this clonotype was seen a few times. V is TRBV20-1 and J is TRBJ2-7; 7 bases agree with TRBD2. J lost 2 bases, V lost 3 bases, and 1 base had no gene match. CDR1 is DFQATT and CDR2 is SNEGSKA in the germline V gene (reference sequence). The CDR3 is made up of 12 amino acids. CDR3 bases: TGCAGTGCTAGCGGGGGGACCTACGAGCAGTACTTC. Translated, it gives CSASGGTYEQYF.

This clonotype was counted at least ten times. This rearrangement joins TRBV4-1 to TRBJ2-5; D gene unclear. The CDR3 extends over 15 amino acids. Germline CDR1 MGHRA, CDR2 YSYEKL. Trimming pared 1 base from V and 2 bases from J, leaving 11 bases between. The CDR3 coding sequence is TGCGCCAGCAGCCAAGTTTCTGCGGTTCAAGAGACCCAGTACTTC. It specifies CASSQVSAVQETQYF.

In regard to this clonotype: An end of the junction differs from the germline gene, which may be a read error. The chain joins TRBV24-1 to TRBJ2-1; D is unresolved. Germline-derived CDR1 and CDR2 are KGHDR and SFDVKD. The CDR3 totals 15 residues. In DNA, the CDR3 is TGTGCCACCAGTGATTTGCTAGTCTCCCACAATGAGCAGTTCTTC. Amino acids: CATSDLLVSHNEQFF.

This clonotype was detected a few times. This chain connects TRBV12-3 or TRBV12-4 to TRBJ1-6; no clear D. The CDR3 contains 11 residues. The V and J ends lost 5 bases and 6 bases respectively, with 2 bases between them. The CDR3 loop reads CASSINSPLHF. In DNA, the CDR3 is TGTGCCAGCAGTATTAATTCACCCCTCCACTTT.

This clonotype has at least ten counts. The chain carries TRBV20-1 and TRBJ1-1; the match to TRBD1 covers 9 bases. With V trimmed by 2 bases and J by 4 bases, 2 bases remained unmatched. CDR3 length: 13 residues. Germline CDR1 is DFQATT and CDR2 is SNEGSKA (reference sequence). CDR3 DNA: TGCAGTGCTAGAAGGGACAGGGCCACTGAAGCTTTCTTT. It translates to CSARRDRATEAFF.

J is TRBJ2-3 and V is TRBV6-1; 8 positions agree with TRBD1. The CDR3 is 16 residues long. Looked up from germline, CDR1 is MNHNS and CDR2 is SASEGT. The trim removed 4 bases at V and 2 bases at J, leaving 8 bases unmatched. The CDR3 nucleotides are TGTGCCAGCAGTGCACTGACAGGGGCAATCACAGATACGCAGTATTTT. Translating gives CASSALTGAITDTQYF.

This clonotype turned up a few times. The rearrangement joins TRBV11-1 to TRBJ2-1, with TRBD2 matching 12 bases. Losses at the gene ends were 5 bases for V and 9 bases for J; bases not matched to a gene: 5. Germline V lookup: CDR1 SGHAT, CDR2 FQDESV (reference sequence). This CDR3 is built from 14 residues. CDR3 amino acids: CASSAASGGGEQFF. CDR3 DNA: TGTGCCAGCAGCGCGGCTAGCGGGGGGGGTGAGCAGTTCTTC.

This clonotype showed up many times. The chain combines TRBV28 with TRBJ2-2, with D possibly matching TRBD1 (6 bases). Germline V lookup: CDR1 MDHEN, CDR2 SYDVKM. The V gene lost 9 bases and the J gene lost 3 bases, with 23 bases spanning the gap. The CDR3 covers 17 residues. The CDR3 reads CASTSMAWGRDTGELFF. Written as DNA, the CDR3 is TGTGCCAGTACCTCGATGGCCTGGGGGCGCGACACCGGGGAGCTGTTTTTT.

This clonotype has ten or more counts. CDR3 sequence (DNA): TGTGCCAGCAGCACGGGACAGGGGTACACTGAAGCTTTCTTT. It specifies CASSTGQGYTEAFF. This chain connects TRBV7-2 to TRBJ1-1; 10 bases fit TRBD1. This CDR3 has 14 amino acids. Germline values: CDR1 SGHTA, CDR2 FQGNSA. V lost 5 bases and J lost 3; bases outside the gene matches: 3.

This clonotype has ten or more counts. The chain combines TRBV28 with TRBJ2-1; D unclear. Deletions cut 2 bases from V and 1 base from J, with 9 bases between. In germline, CDR1 is MDHEN, CDR2 SYDVKM. The CDR3 contains 15 residues. DNA for the CDR3: TGTGCCAGCAGTTTAAGGTCACATTCCTACAATGAGCAGTTCTTC. Protein sequence: CASSLRSHSYNEQFF.

Concerning this clonotype itself: It may be a read error: a sequence one base away is much more abundant. V and J are TRBV5-5 and TRBJ2-3; a possible D gene is TRBD2 (5 bases). Germline-derived CDR1 and CDR2 are SGHKS and YYEKEE (reference sequence). The CDR3 spans 16 residues. For the CDR3, the DNA is TGTGCCAGCAGCGACGGACGCGGAGCTAGCACAAATACGCAGTATTTT. It yields the protein CASSDGRGASTNTQYF. Together with reference TRBV5-5 and TRBJ2-3, the CDR3 gives the full variable domain: DAGVTQSPTHLIKTRGQQVTLRCSPISGHKSVSWYQQVLGQGPQFIFQYYEKEERGRGNFPDRFSARQFPNYSSELNVNALLLGDSALYLCASSDGRGASTNTQYFGPGTRLTVL.

This clonotype was found many times. The chain employs TRBV20-1 and TRBJ2-5; either TRBD1 or TRBD2 may supply D (6 bases each). V was trimmed by 5 bases and J by 3 bases, leaving 10 bases between them. The CDR3 is 12 amino acids. Germline CDR1 and CDR2: DFQATT and SNEGSKA (reference sequence). The CDR3 loop is CSAPGEEETQYF. Here the CDR3 DNA reads TGCAGTGCTCCAGGGGAGGAAGAGACCCAGTACTTC.